The table lists the clone carrying this T cell receptor beta chain with many counts. The sample belongs to a study of T cell repertoires in cytomegalovirus infection. TCRdb independently ran MiXCR on the reads; one entry per CDR3 protein. Among over 450,000 distinct CDR3 sequences listed, roughly 12% were seen once. After removal of 1 base from V and 6 bases from J, the junction contained 3 bases not matched to a gene. The CDR3 totals 16 residues. Germline V gene sequence: CDR1 SGHVS, CDR2 FQNEAQ. The chain couples TRBV7-8 to TRBJ2-2, with 12 bases that match TRBD2. Sequenced material: PBMCs. The clonotype was recovered from a human donor in good health (CMV status not recorded). Some clones in this sample may be carry-over from other donors' samples. For the CDR3, the DNA is TGTGCCAGCAGCTTAGGCGCTAGCGGGAGGGCCGGGGAGCTGTTTTTT. Residues: CASSLGASGRAGELFF.